This TCR beta chain was captured by sequencing in a study of human T cells and chemical hapten exposure. Study results and limitations: The study found expanded TCRs formed significantly more large CDR3 similarity clusters than controls.

MiXCR, run by TCRdb on the RACE reads, gives a single entry per CDR3 protein. The table includes fewer than 45,000 distinct CDR3 sequences, roughly 12% detected once. Time point indicated: pre-sensitization, week 0. Treatment denoted: therapeutic diphenylcyclopropenone sensitization with weekly scalp DPC. Total RNA was extracted from unfractionated whole blood. About this clonotype: The antigen is unknown.

The clonotype was recovered from a woman between 35 and 50 years old with alopecia areata. Some clones in this sample may be carry-over from other donors' samples. Sequencing used whole blood, obtained in connection with sensitization to the hapten diphenylcyclopropenone (DPC).

The CDR3 coding sequence is TGTGCCAGCAGTCCCAGGACAGGGATAGAGACCCAGTACTTC. This gives the protein CASSPRTGIETQYF. The genes are TRBV2 and TRBJ2-5; TRBD1 aligns across 8 bases. This CDR3 comprises 14 residues. The germline gives CDR1 SNHLY, CDR2 FYNNEI. J lost 4 bases, V lost 5 bases, and 6 bases had no gene match. The full variable domain, its missing parts supplied by reference TRBV2 and TRBJ2-5, is EPEVTQTPSHQVTQMGQEVILRCVPISNHLYFYWYRQILGQKVEFLVSFYNNEISEKSEIFDDQFSVERPDGSNFTLKIRSTKLEDSAMYFCASSPRTGIETQYFGPGTRLLVL.